This T cell receptor (beta chain) derives from a study of STAT3 mutations in large granular lymphocyte leukemia. For the study at large: Roughly 37% of treated T-LGLL patients showed hematologic response to immunosuppression. Findings of the study overall: No sample exists from the first appearance of each clone. Treatment regimens differed across patients between samplings. After therapy, about 30% of the 18 patients switched clonotypes, all new clones STAT3 wild type. Every T-cell large granular lymphocyte leukemia patient had at least one immunodominant TCR beta clonotype.

Remarks on this clone: Its antigen is not identified.

Here immunoSEQ multiplex PCR was the method, and the copy in TCRdb shows in-frame clones only, minus some. The table lists about 2,500 clones, about 47% of them singletons. Sequencing was carried out using peripheral blood mononuclear cells. The clonotype originates from a man aged 55 to 70 with T-cell large granular lymphocyte leukemia. Some clones in this sample may be carry-over from other donors' samples.

CDR3: CASSSTGPYEQYF. The CDR3, as DNA: TGCGCCAGCAGCTCCACGGGTCCCTACGAGCAGTACTTC. The V and J genes are TRBV5-1 and TRBJ2-7; D is unclear. Trimming cost V 3 bases and J 2 bases, with 9 bases left between them. CDR1 is SGHRS and CDR2 is YFSETQ in the germline V gene. The length of the CDR3 is 13 residues.